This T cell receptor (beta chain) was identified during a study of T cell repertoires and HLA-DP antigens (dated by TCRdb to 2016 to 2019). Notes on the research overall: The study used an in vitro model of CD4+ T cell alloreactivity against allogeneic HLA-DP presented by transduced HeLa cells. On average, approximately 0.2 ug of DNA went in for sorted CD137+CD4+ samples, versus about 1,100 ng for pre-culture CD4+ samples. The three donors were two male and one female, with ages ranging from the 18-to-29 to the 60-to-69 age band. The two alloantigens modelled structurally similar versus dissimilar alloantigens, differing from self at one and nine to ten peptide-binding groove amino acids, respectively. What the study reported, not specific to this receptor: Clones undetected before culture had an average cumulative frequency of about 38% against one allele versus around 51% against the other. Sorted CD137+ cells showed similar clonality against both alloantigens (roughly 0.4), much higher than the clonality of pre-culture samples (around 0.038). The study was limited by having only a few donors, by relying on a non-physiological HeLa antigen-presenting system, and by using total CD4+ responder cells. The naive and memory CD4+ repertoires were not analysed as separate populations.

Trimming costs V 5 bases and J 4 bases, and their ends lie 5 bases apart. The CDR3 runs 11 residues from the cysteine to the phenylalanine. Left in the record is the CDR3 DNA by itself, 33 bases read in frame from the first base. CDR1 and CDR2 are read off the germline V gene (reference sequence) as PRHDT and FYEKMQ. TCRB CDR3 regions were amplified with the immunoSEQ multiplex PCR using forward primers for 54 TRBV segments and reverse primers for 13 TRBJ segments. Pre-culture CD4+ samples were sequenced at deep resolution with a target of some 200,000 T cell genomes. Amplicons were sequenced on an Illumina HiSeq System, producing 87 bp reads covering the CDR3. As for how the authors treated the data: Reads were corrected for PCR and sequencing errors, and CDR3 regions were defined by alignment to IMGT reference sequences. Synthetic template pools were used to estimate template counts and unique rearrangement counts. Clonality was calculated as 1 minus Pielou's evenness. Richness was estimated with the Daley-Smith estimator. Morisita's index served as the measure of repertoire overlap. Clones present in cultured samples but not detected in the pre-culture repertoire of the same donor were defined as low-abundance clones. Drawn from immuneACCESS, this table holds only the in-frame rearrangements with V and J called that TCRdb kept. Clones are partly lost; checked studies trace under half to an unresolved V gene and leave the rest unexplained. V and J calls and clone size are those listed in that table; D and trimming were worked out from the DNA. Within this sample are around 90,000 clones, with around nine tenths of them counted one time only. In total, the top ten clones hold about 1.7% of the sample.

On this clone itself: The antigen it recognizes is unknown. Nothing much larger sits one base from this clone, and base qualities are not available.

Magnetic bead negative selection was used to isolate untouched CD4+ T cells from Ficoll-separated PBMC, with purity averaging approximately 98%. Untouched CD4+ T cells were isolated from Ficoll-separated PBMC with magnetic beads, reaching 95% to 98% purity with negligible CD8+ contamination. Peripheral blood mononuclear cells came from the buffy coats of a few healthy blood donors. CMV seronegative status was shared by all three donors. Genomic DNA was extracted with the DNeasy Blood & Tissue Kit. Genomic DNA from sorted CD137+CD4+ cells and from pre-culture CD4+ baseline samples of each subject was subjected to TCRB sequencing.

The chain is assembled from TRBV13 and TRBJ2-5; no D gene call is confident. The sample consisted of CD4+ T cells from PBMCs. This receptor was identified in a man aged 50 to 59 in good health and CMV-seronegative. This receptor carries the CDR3 CASSPGETQYF. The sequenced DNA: TGTGCCAGCAGCCCGGGAGAGACCCAGTACTTC.